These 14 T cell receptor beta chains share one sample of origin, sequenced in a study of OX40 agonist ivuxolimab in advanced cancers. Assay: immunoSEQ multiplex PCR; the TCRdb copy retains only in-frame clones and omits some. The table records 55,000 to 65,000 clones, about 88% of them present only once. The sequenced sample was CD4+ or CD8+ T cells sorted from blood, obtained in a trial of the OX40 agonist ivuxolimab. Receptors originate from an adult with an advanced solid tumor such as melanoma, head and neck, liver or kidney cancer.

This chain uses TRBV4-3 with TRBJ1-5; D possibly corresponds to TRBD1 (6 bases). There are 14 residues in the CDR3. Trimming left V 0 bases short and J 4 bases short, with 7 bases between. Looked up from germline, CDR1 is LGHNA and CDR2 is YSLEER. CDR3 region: CASSQDGQNQPQHF. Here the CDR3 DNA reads TGCGCCAGCAGCCAAGATGGACAGAATCAGCCCCAGCATTTT.

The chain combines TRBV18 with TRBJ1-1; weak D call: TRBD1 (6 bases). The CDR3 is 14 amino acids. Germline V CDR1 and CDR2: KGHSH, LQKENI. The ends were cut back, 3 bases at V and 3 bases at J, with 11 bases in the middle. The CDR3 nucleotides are TGTGCCAGCTCACCGAGGGGGGGCGACACTGAAGCTTTCTTT. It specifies CASSPRGGDTEAFF.

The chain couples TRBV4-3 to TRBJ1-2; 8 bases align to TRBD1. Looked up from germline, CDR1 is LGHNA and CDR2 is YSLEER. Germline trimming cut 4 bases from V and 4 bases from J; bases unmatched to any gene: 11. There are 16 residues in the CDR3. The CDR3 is CASSRGPGDRSYGYTF. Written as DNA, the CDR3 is TGCGCCAGCAGCCGGGGTCCGGGGGACAGGAGCTATGGCTACACCTTC.

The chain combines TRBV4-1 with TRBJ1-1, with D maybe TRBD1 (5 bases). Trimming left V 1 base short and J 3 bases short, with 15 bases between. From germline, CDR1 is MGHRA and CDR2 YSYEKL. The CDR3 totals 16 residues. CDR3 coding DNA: TGCGCCAGCAGCCAAGCGCGGGCAGGGTACGACACTGAAGCTTTCTTT. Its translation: CASSQARAGYDTEAFF.

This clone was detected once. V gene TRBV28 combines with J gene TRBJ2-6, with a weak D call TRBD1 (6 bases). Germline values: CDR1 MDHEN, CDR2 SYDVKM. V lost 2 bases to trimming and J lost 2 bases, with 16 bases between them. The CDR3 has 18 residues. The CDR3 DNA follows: TGTGCCAGCAGTTTAACTCGAATAAACAGGGCTGGGGCCAACGTCCTGACTTTC. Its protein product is CASSLTRINRAGANVLTF. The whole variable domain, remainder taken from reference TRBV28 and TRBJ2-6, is DVKVTQSSRYLVKRTGEKVFLECVQDMDHENMFWYRQDPGLGLRLIYFSYDVKMKEKGDIPEGYSVSREKKERFSLILESASTNQTSMYLCASSLTRINRAGANVLTFGAGSRLTVL.

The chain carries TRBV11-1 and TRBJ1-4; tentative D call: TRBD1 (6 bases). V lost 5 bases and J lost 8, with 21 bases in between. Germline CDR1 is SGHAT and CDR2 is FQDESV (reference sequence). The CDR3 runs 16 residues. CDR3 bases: TGTGCCAGCAGCCCCCGTGGACAGTTCGAGAGGGAAAAACTGTTTTTT. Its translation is CASSPRGQFEREKLFF.

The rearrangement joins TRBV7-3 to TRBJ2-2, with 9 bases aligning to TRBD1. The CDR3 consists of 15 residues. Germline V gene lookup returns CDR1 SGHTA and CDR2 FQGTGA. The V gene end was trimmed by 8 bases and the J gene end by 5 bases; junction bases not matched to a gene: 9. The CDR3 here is CASSDRGFLTGELFF. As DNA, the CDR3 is TGTGCCAGCTCGGACAGGGGTTTTCTTACCGGGGAGCTGTTTTTT.

In nucleotides, the CDR3 is TGTGCCAGCAGCTTAGGGGGTGCAGGGGCCCTCACCGGGGAGCTGTTTTTT. This translates into CASSLGGAGALTGELFF. This chain connects TRBV7-9 to TRBJ2-2, with D perhaps matching TRBD1 (6 bases). The CDR3 length is 17 residues. V lost 1 base, J lost 4 bases, and 16 bases lay in between. The V gene's germline CDR1 is SEHNR and CDR2 FQNEAQ (reference sequence).

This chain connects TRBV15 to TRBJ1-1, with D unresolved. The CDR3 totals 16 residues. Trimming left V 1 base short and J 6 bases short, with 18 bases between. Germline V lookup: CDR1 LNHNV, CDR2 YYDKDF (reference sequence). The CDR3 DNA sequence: TGTGCCACCAGCAGAGGCGCCTTGGAGTACGGAGCTGAAGCTTTCTTT. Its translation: CATSRGALEYGAEAFF.

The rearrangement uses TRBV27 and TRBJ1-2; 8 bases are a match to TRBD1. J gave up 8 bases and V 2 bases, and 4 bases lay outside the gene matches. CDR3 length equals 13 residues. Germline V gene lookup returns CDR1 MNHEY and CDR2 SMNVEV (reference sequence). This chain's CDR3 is CASSLQGAGGYTF. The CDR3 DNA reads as TGTGCCAGCAGTTTACAGGGGGCGGGGGGCTACACCTTC.

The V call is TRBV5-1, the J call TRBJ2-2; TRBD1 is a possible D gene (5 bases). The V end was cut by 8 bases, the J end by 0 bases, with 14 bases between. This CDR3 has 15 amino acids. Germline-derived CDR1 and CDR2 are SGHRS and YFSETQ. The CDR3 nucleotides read TGCGCCAGTAATAGGGGCCAAACGAACACCGGGGAGCTGTTTTTT. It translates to CASNRGQTNTGELFF.

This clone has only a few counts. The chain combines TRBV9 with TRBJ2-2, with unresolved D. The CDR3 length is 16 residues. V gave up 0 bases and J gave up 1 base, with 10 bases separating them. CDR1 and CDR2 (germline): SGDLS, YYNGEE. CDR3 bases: TGTGCCAGCAGCGTAGGGAAGGTATGGAACACCGGGGAGCTGTTTTTT. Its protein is CASSVGKVWNTGELFF.

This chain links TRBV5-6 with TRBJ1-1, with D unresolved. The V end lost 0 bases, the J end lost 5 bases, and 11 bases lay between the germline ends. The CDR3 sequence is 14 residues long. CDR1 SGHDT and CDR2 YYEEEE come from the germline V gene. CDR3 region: CASSLVAGETEAFF. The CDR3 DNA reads TGTGCCAGCAGCTTGGTAGCGGGCGAGACTGAAGCTTTCTTT.

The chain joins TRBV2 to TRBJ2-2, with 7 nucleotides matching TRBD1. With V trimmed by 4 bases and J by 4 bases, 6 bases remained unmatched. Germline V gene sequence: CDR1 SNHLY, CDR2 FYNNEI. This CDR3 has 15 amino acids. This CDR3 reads CASSAEAGGTGELFF. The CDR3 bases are TGTGCCAGCAGTGCGGAGGCAGGGGGCACCGGGGAGCTGTTTTTT.